Below are 27 T cell receptor beta chains sequenced from a single sample in a study of cytomegalovirus exposure and HLA in healthy donors. PCR used 60 Vbeta primers and 13 Jbeta primers. Here immunoSEQ multiplex PCR was the method, and the copy in TCRdb shows in-frame clones only, minus some. Here the sample spans more than 110,000 clones, about three quarters being singletons. The source material was PBMCs. These TCRs come from a woman between 40 and 50 years old in good health and CMV-seronegative.

The chain is built from TRBV29-1 and TRBJ2-7; 9 bases are a match to TRBD1. CDR3 length equals 14 residues. Trimming removed 7 bases from V and 4 bases from J; junction bases left unmatched: 11. Germline V gene data show CDR1 as SQVTM and CDR2 as ANQGSEA. The CDR3 nucleotides read TGCAGCGCTGCAATGAACAGGGGGCGTTACGAGCAGTACGTC. This translates into CSAAMNRGRYEQYV.

The chain carries TRBV7-8 and TRBJ1-4, with 8 bases fitting TRBD1. The CDR3 is 15 amino acids. J was trimmed by 8 bases and V by 4 bases; bases with no gene match: 9. Germline V CDR1 and CDR2: SGHVS, FQNEAQ. The CDR3 spells CASSSSRTGLEKLFF. Here the CDR3 DNA reads TGTGCCAGCAGCTCTTCGCGGACAGGGCTCGAAAAACTGTTTTTT.

V and J are TRBV6-6 and TRBJ1-2; 7 bases line up with TRBD1. Germline assignment: CDR1 MNHNY and CDR2 SVGAGI (reference sequence). This CDR3 is 13 amino acids long. The J segment lost 2 bases and the V segment lost 4 bases, leaving 1 base of the junction unmatched. DNA for the CDR3: TGTGCCAGCAGTTGGGGACAGAACTATGGCTACACCTTC. The encoded protein is CASSWGQNYGYTF.

The V call is TRBV5-6, the J call TRBJ1-2; D is ambiguous. The V gene's germline CDR1 is SGHDT and CDR2 YYEEEE. The CDR3 is 13 amino acids. The V and J ends lost 4 bases and 2 bases respectively, with 9 bases between them. Here the CDR3 DNA reads TGTGCCAGCAGCATTACACCCAACTATGGCTACACCTTC. Residues: CASSITPNYGYTF.

This chain links TRBV19 with TRBJ1-2; 10 bases match TRBD1. Trimming removed 7 bases from V and 3 bases from J; junction bases left unmatched: 5. CDR1 LNHDA and CDR2 SQIVND come from the germline V gene (reference sequence). This CDR3 comprises 14 residues. DNA of the CDR3: TGTGCCAGTATGGGGGACAGGGGACACTATGGCTACACCTTC. Translating gives CASMGDRGHYGYTF.

This clone was picked up a small number of times. The junction departs from the called germline gene at one end, perhaps through a read error. The chain joins TRBV7-3 to TRBJ2-3; no clear D. The CDR3 length is 13 residues. The germline V gene encodes CDR1 SGHTA and CDR2 FQGTGA. CDR3 protein: CASSPMKGDPQYF. The CDR3 DNA follows: TGTGCCAGCAGCCCCATGAAAGGAGATCCGCAGTATTTT.

The genes are TRBV7-2 and TRBJ1-1; TRBD1 might be the D (6 bases). V lost 2 bases to trimming and J lost 1 base, with 11 bases between them. This CDR3 has 15 residues. Per germline, CDR1 SGHTA and CDR2 FQGNSA. The CDR3 bases are TGTGCCAGCAGCTTAACATCGACAGGGAACACTGAAGCTTTCTTT. Translated: CASSLTSTGNTEAFF.

The table lists this clone with a few counts. J is TRBJ1-1 and V is TRBV27, with D possibly matching TRBD1 (6 bases). V shed 5 bases and J shed 3 bases, with 10 bases lying between them. Germline values: CDR1 MNHEY, CDR2 SMNVEV (reference sequence). The CDR3 runs 13 residues. Here the CDR3 reads CASSAGTHTEAFF. The CDR3 bases are TGTGCCAGCAGTGCCGGGACACACACTGAAGCTTTCTTT.

The rearrangement uses TRBV18 and TRBJ2-5; D perhaps matches TRBD1 (6 bases). The CDR3 has 15 amino acids. Trimming took 3 bases from V and 5 from J, leaving 16 bases between them. Germline CDR1 KGHSH, CDR2 LQKENI. The CDR3 region is CASSPGQRAVETQYF. CDR3 sequence (DNA): TGTGCCAGCTCACCCGGACAGCGAGCAGTCGAGACCCAGTACTTC.

In nucleotides, the CDR3 is TGTGCCAGCAGCCAAGGGGACAGATGGAACAATGAGCAGTTCTTC. It specifies CASSQGDRWNNEQFF. The rearrangement links TRBV14 to TRBJ2-1; 7 nucleotides match TRBD1. The V segment lost 1 base and the J segment 5 bases; nucleotides outside the gene matches: 5. This CDR3 has 15 amino acids. The V gene's germline CDR1 is SGHDN and CDR2 FVKESK.

The chain recombines TRBV5-4 with TRBJ2-1; tentatively, D is TRBD1 (5 bases). This CDR3 has 12 amino acids. Trimming pared 3 bases from V and 8 bases from J, leaving 9 bases between. CDR1 is SGHNT, CDR2 YYREEE, per germline (reference sequence). CDR3 in amino acids: CASSSGRDEQFF. CDR3 in DNA: TGTGCCAGCAGCTCGGGCAGGGATGAGCAGTTCTTC.

Here the CDR3 DNA reads TGTGCCCAGGGTCCCCCACAGTCCTACAATGAGCAGTTCTTC. Translation: CAQGPPQSYNEQFF. This chain uses TRBV2 with TRBJ2-1, with D perhaps matching TRBD1 (5 bases). Trimming stripped 11 bases from V and 1 base from J, with 15 bases between. CDR3 length equals 14 residues. Germline V lookup: CDR1 SNHLY, CDR2 FYNNEI.

The rearrangement joins TRBV15 to TRBJ2-5, with a tentative D call TRBD1 (6 bases). There are 17 residues in the CDR3. The germline V gene has CDR1 LNHNV and CDR2 YYDKDF (reference sequence). With 0 bases removed from V and 5 bases from J, the gap between germline ends came to 19 bases. In DNA, the CDR3 is TGTGCCACCAGCAGAGAGAGGAACAGGGATTATTTGGAGACCCAGTACTTC. Amino acids: CATSRERNRDYLETQYF. Full variable domain (remainder filled in from reference TRBV15 and TRBJ2-5): DAMVIQNPRYQVTQFGKPVTLSCSQTLNHNVMYWYQQKSSQAPKLLFHYYDKDFNNEADTPDNFQSRRPNTSFCFLDIRSPGLGDTAMYLCATSRERNRDYLETQYFGPGTRLLVL.

The chain uses TRBV29-1 and TRBJ1-1; 7 nucleotides match TRBD1. CDR1 is SQVTM and CDR2 is ANQGSEA in the germline V gene. V lost 4 bases, J lost 6 bases, and 11 bases stayed unmatched. The CDR3 contains 14 residues. CDR3 in amino acids: CSVANRGGPSEAFF. Here the CDR3 DNA reads TGCAGCGTTGCGAACAGGGGAGGCCCCTCTGAAGCTTTCTTT.

V is TRBV18 and J is TRBJ1-6, with D possibly being TRBD1 (5 bases). Germline V gene sequence: CDR1 KGHSH, CDR2 LQKENI. Trimming shortened V by 2 bases and J by 9 bases, and 14 bases separated the two germline ends. This CDR3 has 15 residues. The chain's CDR3 is CASSPYSGSGSPLHF. CDR3 DNA sequence: TGTGCCAGCTCACCATACTCAGGGTCGGGTTCACCCCTCCACTTT.

The rearrangement joins TRBV7-2 to TRBJ1-2, with TRBD1 matching 10 bases. J lost 2 bases, V lost 6 bases, and 6 bases had no gene match. The CDR3 has 15 residues. Germline lookup yields CDR1 SGHTA and CDR2 FQGNSA. Here the CDR3 reads CASRPPGQGNYGYTF. In nucleotides, the CDR3 is TGTGCCAGCAGACCACCGGGACAGGGGAACTATGGCTACACCTTC.

This sequence joins TRBV9 and TRBJ2-5, with 8 nucleotides matching TRBD2. Trimming took 4 bases from V and 5 from J; bases not matched to a gene: 10. CDR1 and CDR2 (germline): SGDLS, YYNGEE. The CDR3 is 15 residues long. CDR3 sequence (DNA): TGTGCCAGCAGCCAGACTAGCGAGATGGGGGAGACCCAGTACTTC. The encoded protein is CASSQTSEMGETQYF.

V is TRBV5-4 and J is TRBJ1-4; TRBD1 might be the D (5 bases). The germline gives CDR1 SGHNT, CDR2 YYREEE (reference sequence). The V end was cut by 0 bases, the J end by 7 bases, with 13 bases between. The CDR3 has 15 residues. The DNA for the CDR3 is TGTGCCAGCAGCTTGGGCATGGGGGGAGGTGAAAAACTGTTTTTT. It is translated as CASSLGMGGGEKLFF.

The rearrangement links TRBV7-2 to TRBJ2-3, with D hard to call. This CDR3 comprises 14 residues. Looked up from germline, CDR1 is SGHTA and CDR2 is FQGNSA. Trimming removed 5 bases at V and 2 bases at J, with 11 bases between. The CDR3 loop is CASSRQFTTDTQYF. CDR3 coding DNA: TGTGCCAGCAGCCGACAATTTACCACAGATACGCAGTATTTT. The full variable domain, its missing parts supplied by reference TRBV7-2 and TRBJ2-3, is GAGVSQSPSNKVTEKGKDVELRCDPISGHTALYWYRQSLGQGLEFLIYFQGNSAPDKSGLPSDRFSAERTGGSVSTLTIQRTQQEDSAVYLCASSRQFTTDTQYFGPGTRLTVL.

The rearrangement joins TRBV6-1 to TRBJ2-2, with 10 bases matching TRBD1. CDR3 length: 15 residues. Germline assignment: CDR1 MNHNS and CDR2 SASEGT. V was pared by 7 bases and J by 9 bases, with 11 bases of the junction left unmatched. The CDR3 reads CASTAGTGVGRELFF. The CDR3 coding sequence is TGTGCCAGCACGGCTGGGACAGGGGTAGGTAGGGAGCTGTTTTTT.

The V call is TRBV28, the J call TRBJ2-1, with 10 bases matching TRBD2. The CDR3 sequence is 16 residues long. V lost 5 bases, J lost 0 bases, and 4 bases stayed unmatched. Germline lookup yields CDR1 MDHEN and CDR2 SYDVKM. CDR3: CASSALAGGSYNEQFF. In DNA form, the CDR3 reads TGTGCCAGCAGTGCTTTAGCGGGGGGCTCCTACAATGAGCAGTTCTTC.

This clone has just one count. This chain links TRBV7-3 with TRBJ2-1, with TRBD2 as a possible D gene (5 bases). Germline values: CDR1 SGHTA, CDR2 FQGTGA. The CDR3 sequence is 15 residues long. Trimming left V 1 base short and J 7 bases short, with 14 bases between. The CDR3 loop reads CASSLIRRGLNEQFF. Here the CDR3 DNA reads TGTGCCAGCAGCTTAATTCGTAGAGGGTTAAATGAGCAGTTCTTC.

This rearrangement joins TRBV2 to TRBJ2-3, with D possibly TRBD1 on 5 matching bases. The CDR3 length is 14 residues. Germline V lookup: CDR1 SNHLY, CDR2 FYNNEI. The V and J ends lost 5 bases and 3 bases respectively, with 12 bases between them. In nucleotides, the CDR3 is TGTGCCAGCAGTAACAGGATTGAAACAGATACGCAGTATTTT. It is translated as CASSNRIETDTQYF.

This rearrangement joins TRBV2 to TRBJ1-5; 7 nucleotides agree with TRBD1. In germline, CDR1 is SNHLY, CDR2 FYNNEI. CDR3 length equals 14 residues. The ends lost 4 bases at V and 3 bases at J; junction bases unmatched: 3. CDR3 DNA: TGTGCCAGCAGTGGGGACAGTTTCAATCAGCCCCAGCATTTT. It encodes CASSGDSFNQPQHF.

In its sample, this clone was seen a few times. The chain links TRBV18 to TRBJ1-5, with TRBD1 matching 10 bases. Germline CDR1 reads KGHSH; CDR2 reads LQKENI. The junction had 5 bases not matched to a gene; V was cut back by 4 bases and J by 5 bases. The CDR3 extends over 15 amino acids. The CDR3 loop is CASSRQGAGDQPQHF. CDR3 sequence (DNA): TGTGCCAGCTCACGACAGGGGGCTGGGGATCAGCCCCAGCATTTT.

This clone was counted once. The chain combines TRBV7-9 with TRBJ2-1; TRBD1 matches at 9 bases. V lost 5 bases and J lost 2; bases outside the gene matches: 7. The CDR3 extends over 16 amino acids. The germline V gene has CDR1 SEHNR and CDR2 FQNEAQ (reference sequence). DNA of the CDR3: TGTGCCAGCAGCCGCCCCGGGACAGGGACCTACAATGAGCAGTTCTTC. The encoded protein is CASSRPGTGTYNEQFF.

There are a few counts of this clone. CDR3 amino acids: CASSVASGGRETQYF. The CDR3 DNA is TGTGCCAGCAGCGTAGCTTCGGGGGGGCGAGAGACCCAGTACTTC. V is TRBV9 and J is TRBJ2-5; 8 bases align to TRBD2. The CDR3 sequence is 15 residues long. Germline CDR1 SGDLS, CDR2 YYNGEE. Unmatched junction bases numbered 5, after V lost 0 bases and J lost 4 bases.